One and the same sample provided the 13 T cell receptor beta chains below, sequenced in a study of shared clonotypes between healthy human individuals. The protocol was immunoSEQ multiplex PCR, while the TCRdb copy is restricted to in-frame clones and leaves out a portion. There are around 700,000 clones in the sample; roughly 70% occur only once, and less than 2% lies in the top ten. The sequenced material came from memory CD4+ T cells sorted from blood. Subset in this sample: CD45RA-negative fraction. These receptors were collected from a woman under 40 in good health.

V is TRBV29-1 and J is TRBJ2-3; 10 nucleotides line up with TRBD1. The CDR3 is made up of 13 amino acids. V shed 7 bases, J shed 5 bases, and the junction held 6 bases outside the gene matches. Germline CDR1 SQVTM, CDR2 ANQGSEA. CDR3 sequence reads: CSARQGAGDTQYF. For the CDR3, the DNA is TGCAGCGCTCGACAGGGGGCCGGAGATACGCAGTATTTT.

This chain links TRBV29-1 with TRBJ2-3; D is uncertain. Germline V gene sequence: CDR1 SQVTM, CDR2 ANQGSEA. Trimming took 4 bases from V and 0 from J, leaving 11 bases between them. This CDR3 spans 14 amino acids. CDR3 sequence: CSVAIGDSTDTQYF. The CDR3 DNA is TGCAGCGTTGCTATAGGAGATAGCACAGATACGCAGTATTTT.

The chain has TRBV28 and TRBJ2-7, with 7 bases that match TRBD1. Germline loops: CDR1 MDHEN, CDR2 SYDVKM. The V gene end was trimmed by 7 bases and the J gene end by 3 bases; junction bases not matched to a gene: 3. The CDR3 is 12 residues long. The CDR3 sequence: CASTNRGYEQYF. The CDR3, as DNA: TGTGCCAGCACTAACAGGGGCTACGAGCAGTACTTC.

This clone was seen only a few times. V is TRBV28 and J is TRBJ1-1; the D gene is possibly TRBD1 (5 bases). Looked up from germline, CDR1 is MDHEN and CDR2 is SYDVKM. The germline V and J ends were trimmed by 5 bases and 1 base, with 8 bases remaining between them. This CDR3 is built from 13 residues. The CDR3 DNA sequence: TGTGCCAGCAGTGTGGACAAGAACACTGAAGCTTTCTTT. This codes for CASSVDKNTEAFF.

J is TRBJ2-7 and V is TRBV5-7, with D possibly TRBD2 on 6 matching bases. TRBV5-7 qualifies as an ORF whose function is uncertain. The ends were cut back, 10 bases at V and 7 bases at J, with 21 bases in the middle. This CDR3 is built from 13 residues. Here the CDR3 DNA reads TGTGCCGACCGGGACTTCAAGCGGTGGGAGCAGTACTTC. This translates into CADRDFKRWEQYF.

The CDR3 bases are TGTGCCAGCAGTCGACAGGGGTACGCGGTAGGCAATCAGCCCCAGCATTTT. This sequence encodes CASSRQGYAVGNQPQHF. This chain joins TRBV2 and TRBJ1-5; 8 bases line up with TRBD1. The V gene end was trimmed by 5 bases and the J gene end by 2 bases; junction bases not matched to a gene: 11. Per the germline V gene, CDR1 is SNHLY and CDR2 is FYNNEI. The CDR3 consists of 17 residues. Together with reference TRBV2 and TRBJ1-5, the CDR3 gives the full variable domain: EPEVTQTPSHQVTQMGQEVILRCVPISNHLYFYWYRQILGQKVEFLVSFYNNEISEKSEIFDDQFSVERPDGSNFTLKIRSTKLEDSAMYFCASSRQGYAVGNQPQHFGDGTRLSIL.

V usage is TRBV19 and J usage is TRBJ2-7; no clear D. V dropped 5 bases and J dropped 1 base, with 12 bases sitting between them. The CDR3 spans 14 residues. Germline lookup yields CDR1 LNHDA and CDR2 SQIVND (reference sequence). The CDR3 reads CASSWAALSYEQYF. The CDR3 DNA reads TGTGCCAGTAGTTGGGCAGCCTTATCCTACGAGCAGTACTTC. Using reference TRBV19 and TRBJ2-7 for the parts outside the CDR3, the full variable domain is DGGITQSPKYLFRKEGQNVTLSCEQNLNHDAMYWYRQDPGQGLRLIYYSQIVNDFQKGDIAEGYSVSREKKESFPLTVTSAQKNPTAFYLCASSWAALSYEQYFGPGTRLTVT.

The chain employs TRBV5-1 and TRBJ1-2; TRBD1 matches at 10 bases. The germline V gene encodes CDR1 SGHRS and CDR2 YFSETQ. The CDR3 sequence is 17 residues long. V dropped 3 bases and J dropped 7; count of bases not matched to a gene: 15. The CDR3 nucleotides read TGCGCCAGCAGCTCCCGGGACAGGGGACTCATCGATCGTGGCTACACCTTC. The encoded protein is CASSSRDRGLIDRGYTF.

The rearrangement links TRBV6-5 to TRBJ1-5; perhaps TRBD1 as D (6 bases). In germline, CDR1 is MNHEY, CDR2 SVGAGI. The CDR3 spans 15 residues. Trimming removed 0 bases from V and 5 bases from J, with 11 bases in between. CDR3 in amino acids: CASSYSLGGDQPQHF. The CDR3 DNA reads TGTGCCAGCAGTTACTCGCTCGGGGGCGATCAGCCCCAGCATTTT.

CDR3 DNA: TGTGCCAGCAGTGGAAGCGGGAGGGCCTCCTACGAGCAGTACTTC. Translated, it gives CASSGSGRASYEQYF. This rearrangement joins TRBV28 to TRBJ2-7; TRBD2 matches at 10 bases. Germline-derived CDR1 and CDR2 are MDHEN and SYDVKM. The CDR3 contains 15 residues. J gave up 0 bases and V 5 bases, and 4 bases lay outside the gene matches. Full variable domain (remainder filled in from reference TRBV28 and TRBJ2-7): DVKVTQSSRYLVKRTGEKVFLECVQDMDHENMFWYRQDPGLGLRLIYFSYDVKMKEKGDIPEGYSVSREKKERFSLILESASTNQTSMYLCASSGSGRASYEQYFGPGTRLTVT.

The V call is TRBV7-2, the J call TRBJ2-1, with D tentatively TRBD2 (6 bases). CDR1 and CDR2 from the germline V gene are SGHTA and FQGNSA. V was pared by 8 bases and J by 9 bases, with 17 bases between. This CDR3 has 13 amino acids. CDR3 protein: CASGRRERSEQFF. The DNA of the CDR3 is TGTGCCAGCGGGAGGAGGGAGAGGAGTGAGCAGTTCTTC.

This clone occurred a few times. V usage is TRBV19 and J usage is TRBJ1-1; D remains ambiguous. Germline V gene sequence: CDR1 LNHDA, CDR2 SQIVND (reference sequence). V lost 4 bases to trimming and J lost 9 bases, with 12 bases between them. This CDR3 comprises 12 residues. The CDR3 region has the DNA TGTGCCAGTAGTACTCGACGTGACAAAGCTTTCTTT. Encoded protein: CASSTRRDKAFF.

The J gene is TRBJ1-2, the V gene TRBV21-1; TRBD1, the table's D call, was not compared with the DNA. TRBV21-1 is classified as a pseudogene. This CDR3 has 17 amino acids. The CDR3 here is CASSKLPAPDIYYGYTF. CDR3 nucleotides: TGTGCCAGCAGCAAACTTCCGGCCCCCGACATATACTATGGCTACACCTTC.